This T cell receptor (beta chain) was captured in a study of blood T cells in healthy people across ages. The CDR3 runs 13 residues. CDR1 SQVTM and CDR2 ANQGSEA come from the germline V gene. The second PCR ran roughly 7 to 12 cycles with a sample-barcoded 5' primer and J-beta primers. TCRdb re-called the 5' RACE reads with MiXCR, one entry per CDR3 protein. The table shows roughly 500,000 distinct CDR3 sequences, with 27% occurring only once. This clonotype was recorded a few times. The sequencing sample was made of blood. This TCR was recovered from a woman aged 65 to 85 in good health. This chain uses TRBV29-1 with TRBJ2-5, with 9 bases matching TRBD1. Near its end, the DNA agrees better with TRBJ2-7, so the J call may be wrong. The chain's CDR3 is CSARTGAHPEQYF. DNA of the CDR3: TGCAGCGCTAGGACAGGGGCGCACCCCGAGCAGTACTTC.